Listed here are 12 T cell receptor beta chains from one sample, sequenced in a study of technical replicates of blood from a handful of donors. Profiling relied on immunoSEQ multiplex PCR, and the TCRdb table lists in-frame clones only, not all of them. Among 83,000 or so clones, more than 90% were seen once, and the ten largest hold around 0.25%. Sample: T cells isolated from PBMCs. Every receptor here comes from a human donor in good health.

V usage is TRBV5-1 and J usage is TRBJ1-5; perhaps TRBD1 as D (6 bases). Germline V lookup: CDR1 SGHRS, CDR2 YFSETQ. Trimming removed 2 bases from V and 4 bases from J, with 7 bases in between. The CDR3 runs to 13 residues. The CDR3 DNA follows: TGCGCCAGCAGCTTCGACAGGAATCAGCCCCAGCATTTT. As protein: CASSFDRNQPQHF.

The sample holds one count of this clone. The chain links TRBV7-8 to TRBJ2-3; D might be TRBD2 (7 bases). Per germline, CDR1 SGHVS and CDR2 FQNEAQ. This CDR3 is 20 amino acids long. The V end lost 2 bases, the J end lost 0 bases, and 24 bases lay between the germline ends. CDR3 nucleotide sequence: TGTGCCAGCAGCTTAAGGGGGGGCAGGACTCCAGACCCTAGCACAGATACGCAGTATTTT. As protein: CASSLRGGRTPDPSTDTQYF.

The chain carries TRBV27 and TRBJ2-2; 8 nucleotides agree with TRBD1. CDR1 and CDR2 from the germline V gene are MNHEY and SMNVEV (reference sequence). With 4 bases clipped from V and 1 base from J, the junction kept 8 bases outside the gene matches. This CDR3 contains 17 residues. CDR3 residues: CASSSGPGQVNTGELFF. In DNA form, the CDR3 reads TGTGCCAGCAGTTCGGGGCCGGGACAGGTGAACACCGGGGAGCTGTTTTTT.

This rearrangement joins TRBV6-1 to TRBJ2-7; 8 bases are shared with TRBD1. The CDR3 runs 15 residues. V shed 3 bases and J 3 bases; nucleotides not matched to a gene: 7. Germline assignment: CDR1 MNHNS and CDR2 SASEGT. The CDR3 nucleotides are TGTGCCAGCAGTGAGGAAACAGGGGGAAGCTACGAGCAGTACTTC. Its translation is CASSEETGGSYEQYF.

This chain joins TRBV4-1 and TRBJ2-1; 10 nucleotides agree with TRBD2. CDR1 is MGHRA, CDR2 YSYEKL, per germline. There are 14 residues in the CDR3. The junction had 4 bases not matched to a gene; V was cut back by 6 bases and J by 5 bases. CDR3 nucleotide sequence: TGCGCCAGCAGGAAGCTAGCGGGGGACAATGAGCAGTTCTTC. This encodes CASRKLAGDNEQFF.

The chain combines TRBV19 with TRBJ1-1, with 7 bases fitting TRBD1. CDR3 length equals 14 residues. V trimming: 4 bases; J trimming: 5 bases; junction bases outside the gene matches: 7. In germline, CDR1 is LNHDA, CDR2 SQIVND (reference sequence). CDR3 DNA sequence: TGTGCCAGTAGTACCTCCGACAGGGAGACTGAAGCTTTCTTT. It encodes CASSTSDRETEAFF.

DNA of the CDR3: TGTGCCAGCAGTTTGCAGGGGGTTGAGCAGTTCTTC. Protein sequence: CASSLQGVEQFF. V usage is TRBV6-5 and J usage is TRBJ2-1; 7 bases are shared with TRBD1. The germline V gene encodes CDR1 MNHEY and CDR2 SVGAGI. This CDR3 is built from 12 residues. V was pared by 4 bases and J by 9 bases, with 3 bases of the junction left unmatched.

The chain employs TRBV28 and TRBJ1-2, with 7 bases aligning to TRBD1. CDR1 and CDR2 from the germline V gene are MDHEN and SYDVKM. V shed 4 bases, J shed 2 bases, and the junction held 4 bases outside the gene matches. The CDR3 runs 14 residues. For the CDR3, the DNA is TGTGCCAGCAGTTCCGGGGACAGAAACTATGGCTACACCTTC. It yields the protein CASSSGDRNYGYTF.

The V and J genes are TRBV4-1 and TRBJ1-1; D may be TRBD1 (6 bases). Germline CDR1 MGHRA, CDR2 YSYEKL. The CDR3 is 16 amino acids. The V end was cut by 1 base, the J end by 0 bases, with 12 bases between. The CDR3 coding sequence is TGCGCCAGCAGCCAAGTAACAGGGTTTATGAACACTGAAGCTTTCTTT. It is translated as CASSQVTGFMNTEAFF.

The chain recombines TRBV2 with TRBJ2-3; TRBD1 might be the D (5 bases). Trimming pared 1 base from V and 0 bases from J, leaving 14 bases between. This CDR3 is built from 17 residues. Germline assignment: CDR1 SNHLY and CDR2 FYNNEI. The CDR3 sequence is CASSEVGHRTSTDTQYF. For the CDR3, the DNA is TGTGCCAGCAGTGAAGTGGGGCATCGGACGAGCACAGATACGCAGTATTTT. The whole variable domain, filled in from reference TRBV2 and TRBJ2-3, reads EPEVTQTPSHQVTQMGQEVILRCVPISNHLYFYWYRQILGQKVEFLVSFYNNEISEKSEIFDDQFSVERPDGSNFTLKIRSTKLEDSAMYFCASSEVGHRTSTDTQYFGPGTRLTVL.

This rearrangement joins TRBV6-5 to TRBJ1-5, with D maybe TRBD1 (6 bases). CDR3 length equals 13 residues. The V gene lost 6 bases and the J gene lost 3 bases, with 9 bases spanning the gap. Per the germline V gene, CDR1 is MNHEY and CDR2 is SVGAGI. In nucleotides, the CDR3 is TGTGCCAGCAGCGACAGGAACAATCAGCCCCAGCATTTT. Amino acids: CASSDRNNQPQHF.

The chain links TRBV7-8 to TRBJ1-4, with a weak D call TRBD1 (5 bases). Germline loops: CDR1 SGHVS, CDR2 FQNEAQ. The CDR3 is made up of 16 amino acids. V lost 5 bases and J lost 6, with 19 bases in between. In nucleotides, the CDR3 is TGTGCCAGCAGCCAAGGGTTGTCAGGGCCGTATGAAAAACTGTTTTTT. It is translated as CASSQGLSGPYEKLFF.